The subject of this entry is one T cell receptor beta chain. The antigen remains undetermined. This record comes from a study of Graves' ophthalmopathy and Graves' hyperthyroidism. Across the whole study: The collection of peripheral blood took place at initial diagnosis, before any treatment.

The sequenced template was RNA, covering the TCR beta CDR3 region. HTBI-primed RT-PCR formed the first round, and a multiplex PCR formed the second. TCRdb re-analysed the multiplex PCR reads in MiXCR, keeping a single row per CDR3 protein. The profile shows 200,000 to 250,000 distinct CDR3 sequences, around 50% of them singletons. Overall study findings and caveats: Detected in blood as well were most expanded thyroid clonotypes with frequency above 0.001.

Patients were excluded if they had other autoimmune diseases or uncontrolled infections, and likewise if pregnancy or lactation applied. PBMCs stemmed from around 10 ml of fresh peripheral blood. What was sequenced was peripheral blood. This clonotype was sampled from an adult man with Graves' ophthalmopathy.

The CDR3 bases are TGTGCCAGCAATCGGGACCCTAGTCAAGATACGCAGTATTTT. Translating it yields CASNRDPSQDTQYF. The chain couples TRBV10-3 to TRBJ2-3, with D perhaps assigned TRBD1 or TRBD2 (5 bases each). The CDR3 is made up of 14 amino acids. Germline CDR1 is ENHRY and CDR2 is SYGVKD. V was trimmed by 10 bases and J by 5 bases, leaving 19 bases between them.